What follows describes a single T cell receptor (beta chain). The data were obtained in a study of T cells in localized non-small cell lung cancer. Assay: immunoSEQ multiplex PCR; the TCRdb copy retains only in-frame clones and omits some. The table lists tens of thousands of clones, roughly 89% of them singletons. Germline V lookup: CDR1 LNHDA, CDR2 SQIVND (reference sequence). CDR3 length equals 16 residues. V was clipped by 3 bases and J by 0 bases, with 14 bases between them. This sequence was found in a male donor at least 60 years old with stage II lung adenocarcinoma. The chain joins TRBV19 to TRBJ1-2; D call uncertain. The sample here was peripheral blood mononuclear cells, taken before any cancer treatment. The CDR3 here is CASSITSAAANYGYTF. CDR3 sequence (DNA): TGTGCCAGTAGTATCACTTCGGCTGCAGCTAACTATGGCTACACCTTC.